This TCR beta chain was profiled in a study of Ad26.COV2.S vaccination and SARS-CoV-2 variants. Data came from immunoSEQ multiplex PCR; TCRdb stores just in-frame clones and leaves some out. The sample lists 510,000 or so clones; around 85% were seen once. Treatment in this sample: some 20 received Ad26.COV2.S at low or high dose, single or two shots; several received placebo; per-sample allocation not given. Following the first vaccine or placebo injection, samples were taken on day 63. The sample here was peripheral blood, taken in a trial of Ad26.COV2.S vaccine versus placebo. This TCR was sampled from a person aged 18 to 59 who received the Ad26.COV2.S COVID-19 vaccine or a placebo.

The CDR3 DNA sequence: TGCAGTGCCGGGTGGGGCTACGAGCAGTACTTC. Amino acid sequence: CSAGWGYEQYF. The chain carries TRBV29-1 and TRBJ2-7; the D is unclear. CDR3 length: 11 amino acids. In germline, CDR1 is SQVTM, CDR2 ANQGSEA.